What follows are 28 T cell receptor beta chains derived from one specimen sequenced in a study of T cell responses to AZD1222 COVID-19 vaccine. Sequencing used immunoSEQ multiplex PCR; TCRdb keeps in-frame clones, though not all of them. The table records approximately 220,000 clones, around 93% of them present only once. Sequenced material: peripheral blood, taken on day 0 of MenACWY control vaccination. These receptors were obtained from an adult in good health.

This clone was counted a single time. This chain uses TRBV4-3 with TRBJ2-2; possible D gene TRBD1, 7 bases. Trimming took 4 bases from V and 3 from J, leaving 18 bases between them. The length of the CDR3 is 17 residues. Germline V gene data show CDR1 as LGHNA and CDR2 as YSLEER. The CDR3 reads CASSPVGGGGDTGELFF. CDR3 in DNA: TGCGCCAGCAGCCCCGTTGGAGGAGGGGGCGACACCGGGGAGCTGTTTTTT.

The chain employs TRBV3-1 (or the pseudogene TRBV3-2) and TRBJ2-5; 14 bases align to TRBD2. The CDR3 length is 17 residues. Germline CDR1 is LGHDT and CDR2 is YNNKEL (reference sequence). The V and J ends lost 4 bases and 4 bases, in that order; junction bases with no gene match: 8. The CDR3 DNA is TGTGCCAGCAGCCCGACTAGCGGGGGGGCCCTAGGAGAGACCCAGTACTTC. Translating it yields CASSPTSGGALGETQYF.

This chain joins TRBV2 and TRBJ2-7; D call uncertain. This CDR3 comprises 11 residues. Per germline, CDR1 SNHLY and CDR2 FYNNEI. The V and J ends lost 6 bases and 7 bases respectively, with 10 bases between them. DNA of the CDR3: TGTGCCAGCAGCGATATGAGGGAGCAGTACTTC. Residues: CASSDMREQYF. The complete variable domain, with remaining parts taken from reference TRBV2 and TRBJ2-7, reads EPEVTQTPSHQVTQMGQEVILRCVPISNHLYFYWYRQILGQKVEFLVSFYNNEISEKSEIFDDQFSVERPDGSNFTLKIRSTKLEDSAMYFCASSDMREQYFGPGTRLTVT.

The genes are TRBV2 and TRBJ1-6, with D tentatively TRBD1 (6 bases). V lost 6 bases, J lost 18 bases, and 15 bases lay in between. CDR1 is SNHLY and CDR2 is FYNNEI in the germline V gene. The CDR3 has 11 amino acids. The CDR3 loop reads CASRFDRLDHF. In DNA, the CDR3 is TGTGCCAGCAGGTTCGACAGGCTCGACCACTTT.

This sequence joins TRBV7-6 and TRBJ1-2; a weak D match, TRBD1 (6 bases). V lost 4 bases and J 9 bases, leaving 21 bases between the germline ends. Germline CDR1 is SGHVS and CDR2 is FNYEAQ. CDR3 length: 15 residues. CDR3 residues: CASSYRGGGGGSYTF. Here the CDR3 DNA reads TGTGCCAGCAGCTACCGGGGGGGCGGGGGCGGAAGCTACACCTTC.

The rearrangement joins TRBV19 to TRBJ1-6, with D unclear. V shed 5 bases and J shed 9 bases, with 26 bases lying between them. CDR3 length equals 18 residues. Germline lookup yields CDR1 LNHDA and CDR2 SQIVND (reference sequence). CDR3 protein: CASSPYSQEERGGSPLHF. In DNA, the CDR3 is TGTGCCAGTAGTCCATATTCCCAGGAGGAGCGTGGAGGTTCACCCCTCCACTTT. The variable domain in full, with the rest retrieved from reference TRBV19 and TRBJ1-6, is DGGITQSPKYLFRKEGQNVTLSCEQNLNHDAMYWYRQDPGQGLRLIYYSQIVNDFQKGDIAEGYSVSREKKESFPLTVTSAQKNPTAFYLCASSPYSQEERGGSPLHFGNGTRLTVT.

The V gene is TRBV6-5, the J gene TRBJ1-1; D call uncertain. This CDR3 contains 12 residues. CDR1 MNHEY and CDR2 SVGAGI come from the germline V gene. Deletions cut 6 bases from V and 3 bases from J, with 8 bases between. Here the CDR3 reads CASSRLHTEAFF. CDR3 DNA: TGTGCCAGCAGCCGGTTGCACACTGAAGCTTTCTTT.

The chain recombines TRBV10-3 with TRBJ1-6; 9 bases agree with TRBD1. The junction had 10 bases not matched to a gene; V was cut back by 4 bases and J by 9 bases. The CDR3 totals 16 residues. Germline V gives CDR1 ENHRY, CDR2 SYGVKD. CDR3 sequence reads: CAISGPGTGIGSPLHF. The CDR3 DNA reads as TGTGCCATCAGTGGCCCCGGGACAGGGATCGGTTCACCCCTCCACTTT.

The chain uses TRBV24-1 and TRBJ1-2; D gene ambiguous. Looked up from germline, CDR1 is KGHDR and CDR2 is SFDVKD. This CDR3 contains 14 residues. Between the trimmed V and J ends, which lost 1 base and 3 bases, there was a span of 8 bases. The CDR3 loop reads CATSDFGNHYGYTF. In DNA, the CDR3 is TGTGCCACCAGTGATTTCGGGAACCACTATGGCTACACCTTC.

V gene TRBV3-1 (or the pseudogene TRBV3-2) combines with J gene TRBJ2-3, with D perhaps matching TRBD2 (5 bases). Germline V gives CDR1 LGHDT, CDR2 YNNKEL (reference sequence). Trimming cost V 3 bases and J 5 bases, with 9 bases left between them. The CDR3 is made up of 13 amino acids. The DNA of the CDR3 is TGTGCCAGCAGCCAGGGAGCTGTAGATACGCAGTATTTT. Its translation: CASSQGAVDTQYF.

The CDR3, as DNA: TGTGCCAGCATGCGGGCAGGGGGCACTGAAGCTTTCTTT. This encodes CASMRAGGTEAFF. The rearrangement joins TRBV19 to TRBJ1-1; TRBD1 aligns across 7 bases. The V segment lost 9 bases and the J segment 4 bases; nucleotides outside the gene matches: 8. The CDR3 contains 13 residues. Germline V gene lookup returns CDR1 LNHDA and CDR2 SQIVND (reference sequence).

This chain joins TRBV6-5 and TRBJ2-1; D unclear. Germline values: CDR1 MNHEY, CDR2 SVGAGI. V was shortened by 6 bases and J by 5 bases, with 14 bases between the two germline ends. The CDR3 totals 14 residues. This CDR3 reads CASSVAQEHNEQFF. The DNA for the CDR3 is TGTGCCAGCAGCGTCGCGCAGGAGCACAATGAGCAGTTCTTC.

This rearrangement joins TRBV4-2 to TRBJ1-4; 7 bases are shared with TRBD1. V gave up 0 bases and J gave up 3 bases; unmatched junction bases: 1. The germline V gene has CDR1 LGHNA and CDR2 YNFKEQ. This CDR3 region has 15 residues. CDR3 nucleotides: TGTGCCAGCAGCCAAGACAGGGGGGCTAATGAAAAACTGTTTTTT. It is translated as CASSQDRGANEKLFF.

The V gene is TRBV6-2 or TRBV6-3, the J gene TRBJ1-5; tentative D call: TRBD1 (6 bases). CDR3 length: 15 residues. Germline V gives CDR1 MNHEY, CDR2 SVGEGT. V dropped 2 bases and J dropped 4 bases, with 12 bases sitting between them. The CDR3 spells CASSYAGGRNQPQHF. DNA for the CDR3: TGTGCCAGCAGTTACGCGGGGGGGCGTAATCAGCCCCAGCATTTT.

The chain couples TRBV2 to TRBJ1-1; possible D gene TRBD1, 5 bases. This CDR3 contains 13 residues. V gave up 7 bases and J gave up 1 base, with 10 bases separating them. The germline V gene has CDR1 SNHLY and CDR2 FYNNEI. DNA for the CDR3: TGTGCCAGCACCCAGGGATGGAACACTGAAGCTTTCTTT. This codes for CASTQGWNTEAFF.

The gene calls are TRBV9 and TRBJ2-1, with 7 bases aligning to TRBD2. The germline V gene encodes CDR1 SGDLS and CDR2 YYNGEE. Unmatched junction bases numbered 7, after V lost 0 bases and J lost 1 base. There are 17 residues in the CDR3. The CDR3 DNA is TGTGCCAGCAGCGTAGTAGGGTCTAGCGGTTCCTACAATGAGCAGTTCTTC. Its protein is CASSVVGSSGSYNEQFF. Full variable domain (outside the CDR3, taken from reference TRBV9 and TRBJ2-1): DSGVTQTPKHLITATGQRVTLRCSPRSGDLSVYWYQQSLDQGLQFLIQYYNGEERAKGNILERFSAQQFPDLHSELNLSSLELGDSALYFCASSVVGSSGSYNEQFFGPGTRLTVL.

This chain connects TRBV4-3 to TRBJ2-5, with 8 bases identical to TRBD1. This CDR3 region has 15 residues. CDR1 LGHNA and CDR2 YSLEER come from the germline V gene. With 1 base clipped from V and 4 bases from J, the junction kept 5 bases outside the gene matches. The CDR3 protein is CASSQADRERETQYF. CDR3 DNA: TGCGCCAGCAGCCAAGCGGACAGGGAGAGAGAGACCCAGTACTTC.

This clone was picked up one time. V and J are TRBV9 and TRBJ1-1; 7 positions match TRBD1. V shed 6 bases, J shed 4 bases, and the junction held 3 bases outside the gene matches. Germline loops: CDR1 SGDLS, CDR2 YYNGEE. The CDR3 extends over 12 amino acids. The CDR3 DNA reads as TGTGCCAGCATCAGGGGGGGCACTGAAGCTTTCTTT. It encodes CASIRGGTEAFF. Drawing the rest from reference TRBV9 and TRBJ1-1, the complete variable domain is DSGVTQTPKHLITATGQRVTLRCSPRSGDLSVYWYQQSLDQGLQFLIQYYNGEERAKGNILERFSAQQFPDLHSELNLSSLELGDSALYFCASIRGGTEAFFGQGTRLTVV.

The gene calls are TRBV6-5 and TRBJ2-7, with D possibly being TRBD2 (6 bases). Germline CDR1 reads MNHEY; CDR2 reads SVGAGI. The ends were cut back, 2 bases at V and 3 bases at J, with 14 bases in the middle. The CDR3 has 15 residues. The CDR3 here is CASSYEAGLVYEQYF. DNA of the CDR3: TGTGCCAGCAGTTACGAGGCGGGGTTGGTCTACGAGCAGTACTTC.

This chain links TRBV7-2 with TRBJ1-2; D uncertain. Trimming pared 3 bases from V and 9 bases from J, leaving 8 bases between. The germline CDR1 and CDR2 sequences are SGHTA and FQGNSA. This CDR3 region has 11 residues. The CDR3 spells CASSLFPSYTF. DNA of the CDR3: TGTGCCAGCAGCTTGTTCCCCAGCTACACCTTC.

CDR3: CASSTGGSKNIQYF. The CDR3 bases are TGTGCCAGCAGCACCGGGGGTTCAAAAAACATTCAGTACTTC. This sequence joins TRBV7-9 and TRBJ2-4; tentatively, D is TRBD2 (6 bases). Germline V CDR1 and CDR2: SEHNR, FQNEAQ (reference sequence). V lost 5 bases, J lost 4 bases, and 12 bases lay in between. CDR3 length: 14 residues. Complete variable domain (other parts from reference TRBV7-9 and TRBJ2-4): DTGVSQNPRHKITKRGQNVTFRCDPISEHNRLYWYRQTLGQGPEFLTYFQNEAQLEKSRLLSDRFSAERPKGSFSTLEIQRTEQGDSAMYLCASSTGGSKNIQYFGAGTRLSVL.

The chain recombines TRBV5-1 with TRBJ1-4, with TRBD1 identical over 7 bases. Germline V gene data show CDR1 as SGHRS and CDR2 as YFSETQ. After removal of 5 bases from V and 4 bases from J, the junction contained 5 bases not matched to a gene. The CDR3 has 14 residues. CDR3 in DNA: TGCGCCAGCAGGACGGGGACAGATAATGAAAAACTGTTTTTT. This gives the protein CASRTGTDNEKLFF.

The rearrangement links TRBV7-2 to TRBJ1-1, with a possible D match to TRBD1 (6 bases). The germline gives CDR1 SGHTA, CDR2 FQGNSA. V gave up 5 bases and J gave up 4 bases, with 14 bases separating them. The CDR3 consists of 14 residues. This chain's CDR3 is CASSPQGRITEAFF. Written as DNA, the CDR3 is TGTGCCAGCAGCCCCCAGGGGCGGATCACTGAAGCTTTCTTT.

The chain links TRBV7-2 to TRBJ2-6, with 8 bases identical to TRBD2. Per the germline V gene, CDR1 is SGHTA and CDR2 is FQGNSA. V shed 1 base and J 2 bases; nucleotides not matched to a gene: 1. The CDR3 runs to 16 residues. CDR3 region: CASSLGAGAGANVLTF. The DNA of the CDR3 is TGTGCCAGCAGCTTAGGAGCGGGGGCTGGGGCCAACGTCCTGACTTTC.

The chain joins TRBV6-5 to TRBJ1-2; 7 positions agree with TRBD1. This CDR3 spans 14 amino acids. CDR1 is MNHEY, CDR2 SVGAGI, per germline. J was trimmed by 4 bases and V by 9 bases; bases with no gene match: 11. The CDR3 region is CASWDSRVPYGYTF. For the CDR3, the DNA is TGTGCCAGTTGGGACAGCCGAGTCCCCTATGGCTACACCTTC.

The chain uses TRBV29-1 and TRBJ2-1; 7 nucleotides align to TRBD1. The CDR3 has 14 residues. Trimming cost V 6 bases and J 2 bases; bases outside gene matches: 7. Looked up from germline, CDR1 is SQVTM and CDR2 is ANQGSEA. DNA of the CDR3: TGCAGCGTGTACAGGGGCCCCCCCTACAATGAGCAGTTCTTC. It specifies CSVYRGPPYNEQFF.

The rearrangement links TRBV29-1 to TRBJ1-5; no firm D call. Germline V CDR1 and CDR2: SQVTM, ANQGSEA. The length of the CDR3 is 13 residues. V was pared by 4 bases and J by 2 bases, with 9 bases between. Written as DNA, the CDR3 is TGCAGCGTTGCCTTGGCCCGCAATCAGCCCCAGCATTTT. This translates into CSVALARNQPQHF. The full variable domain, completed using reference TRBV29-1 and TRBJ1-5, is SAVISQKPSRDICQRGTSLTIQCQVDSQVTMMFWYRQQPGQSLTLIATANQGSEATYESGFVIDKFPISRPNLTFSTLTVSNMSPEDSSIYLCSVALARNQPQHFGDGTRLSIL.

The chain carries TRBV30 and TRBJ2-7; tentative D call: TRBD2 (7 bases). V gave up 4 bases and J gave up 6 bases, with 10 bases separating them. Germline CDR1 reads GTSNPN; CDR2 reads SVGIG (reference sequence). This CDR3 is 11 amino acids long. CDR3 DNA: TGTGCCTGGAAAGGGGGGGGCGAGCAGTACTTC. It specifies CAWKGGGEQYF.